The T cell receptor (beta chain) described here comes from a study of regulatory T cells in long-lasting Graves disease. This clonotype was counted ten times or more. Germline CDR1 and CDR2: SGHVS and FQNEAQ. The V and J ends lost 2 bases and 1 base respectively, with 5 bases between them. The CDR3 runs to 13 residues. The time point is: newly diagnosed GD, antithyroid drugs for less than 3 months. Isolated PBMC RNA provided the starting material for the TCR library. Construction of the TCR beta libraries employed iRepertoire HTBI primers in conjunction with Arm-PCR of CDR3 regions. TCRdb analysed the multiplex PCR reads with MiXCR anew, one entry per CDR3 protein. In the table there are 350,000 to 450,000 distinct CDR3 sequences, 14% to 15% of which are singletons. These sequences were also reported in another study, on T cells in Graves' hyperthyroidism and ophthalmopathy.

The J gene is TRBJ1-1, the V gene TRBV7-8, with no clear D. Sequencing used peripheral blood mononuclear cells (PBMCs), obtained at new diagnosis, from a patient treated with antithyroid drugs. The TCR originated in a woman in her 30s with Graves disease. The CDR3 region is CASSLYKNTEAFF. Here the CDR3 DNA reads TGTGCCAGCAGCTTATACAAGAACACTGAAGCTTTCTTT.